The clone carrying this TCR beta chain was picked up one time. The target antigen is unknown. The CDR3 is made up of 16 amino acids. The V gene's germline CDR1 is MRHNA and CDR2 SNTAGT. V shed 2 bases and J 4 bases; nucleotides not matched to a gene: 6. This sample was taken from a study of vaccination effects on CD4 cells after COVID-19. Findings and limits, study-wide: Marked clonal contraction of infection- and vaccine-induced clones was seen late after vaccination.

Measured with immunoSEQ multiplex PCR; TCRdb has only the in-frame clones, and not every one. In the table there are about 20,000 clones, around 72% of which are singletons. Viral peptide pools were used in the ViraFEST assay to expand antigen-specific CD4+ T cells, and sequencing came afterward. CD4+ T cell isolation took place after approximately 11 days of culture. Vaccine recipients, nucleocapsid antibody negative, had no prior SARS-CoV-2 infection. Some 2 million PBMC per well received 10 IU/ml IL-2 and around 11 ug/ml peptides in culture. On days 3 and 7, fresh IL-2 medium replaced half the medium.

Specimen: CD4+ T cells from PBMCs cultured with HCoV-NL63 spike peptides, collected before COVID-19 vaccination. The TCR sequence derives from a human donor who received a COVID-19 vaccine. The chain joins TRBV6-4 to TRBJ2-3, with TRBD2 matching 10 bases. The CDR3 DNA reads TGTGCCAGCAGTGACGGAGCGGGGGGGCCATCAGATACGCAGTATTTT. It specifies CASSDGAGGPSDTQYF.